This T cell receptor beta chain was recorded in a study of control samples from healthy donors and cancer patients. Trimming cost V 5 bases and J 3 bases, with 17 bases left between them. CDR1 and CDR2 from the germline V gene are MNHEY and SMNVEV (reference sequence). This CDR3 is 15 amino acids long. This clone was counted once. Measured with immunoSEQ multiplex PCR; TCRdb has only the in-frame clones, and not every one. The sample has around 130,000 clones, approximately 95% seen once. Input material: blood. This TCR was recovered from a man in his thirties or forties in good health. The rearrangement uses TRBV27 and TRBJ2-7, with D possibly being TRBD1 or TRBD2 (6 bases each). The CDR3 sequence: CASSLGGPGDYEQYF. For the CDR3, the DNA is TGTGCCAGCAGTCTAGGGGGTCCGGGGGACTACGAGCAGTACTTC.